The 17 T cell receptor beta chains below were found in one sample sequenced in a study of PD-1 blockade in classical Hodgkin lymphoma. Clones were read by immunoSEQ multiplex PCR, and TCRdb kept only the in-frame ones, dropping some. The sample carries 20,000 to 25,000 clones, about two thirds recorded once. Autologous stem cell transplantation was followed by relapse in every patient, and brentuximab vedotin exposure varied. Source: peripheral blood mononuclear cells (PBMCs), taken at baseline. Receptors originate from a human donor with classical Hodgkin lymphoma.

The V call is TRBV6-1, the J call TRBJ2-7; D call uncertain. The V and J ends lost 2 bases and 1 base respectively, with 9 bases between them. The CDR3 totals 14 residues. Per the germline V gene, CDR1 is MNHNS and CDR2 is SASEGT. CDR3 residues: CASSEYLGSYEQYF. The DNA for the CDR3 is TGTGCCAGCAGTGAATATCTGGGATCCTACGAGCAGTACTTC.

The genes are TRBV19 and TRBJ1-2; D unresolved. CDR3 length equals 13 residues. CDR1 LNHDA and CDR2 SQIVND come from the germline V gene (reference sequence). Trimming cost V 8 bases and J 4 bases, with 14 bases left between them. The CDR3 here is CASSLYNTYGYTF. The CDR3 nucleotides read TGTGCCAGTTCTTTGTATAATACCTATGGCTACACCTTC.

This chain joins TRBV6-5 and TRBJ1-2; D unclear. V was shortened by 2 bases and J by 4 bases, with 8 bases between the two germline ends. This CDR3 has 13 residues. CDR1 MNHEY and CDR2 SVGAGI come from the germline V gene. CDR3 sequence: CASSYGSTYGYTF. Here the CDR3 DNA reads TGTGCCAGCAGTTACGGGAGCACCTATGGCTACACCTTC.

The chain has TRBV19 and TRBJ2-3; the match to TRBD2 covers 8 bases. CDR1 is LNHDA, CDR2 SQIVND, per germline (reference sequence). V lost 3 bases and J lost 4; bases outside the gene matches: 9. The CDR3 runs to 16 residues. Here the CDR3 reads CASSMRTGLAPDTQYF. DNA of the CDR3: TGTGCCAGTAGTATGCGTACTGGACTAGCCCCAGATACGCAGTATTTT.

This clone has only a few counts. This rearrangement joins TRBV7-2 to TRBJ1-5; the D gene is possibly TRBD1 (6 bases). Deletions cut 1 base from V and 0 bases from J, with 16 bases between. The CDR3 contains 18 residues. CDR1 SGHTA and CDR2 FQGNSA come from the germline V gene. The CDR3 region is CASSLVGARGYSNQPQHF. The CDR3 DNA sequence: TGTGCCAGCAGCTTAGTCGGAGCCAGGGGTTATAGCAATCAGCCCCAGCATTTT. The whole variable domain, remainder taken from reference TRBV7-2 and TRBJ1-5, is GAGVSQSPSNKVTEKGKDVELRCDPISGHTALYWYRQSLGQGLEFLIYFQGNSAPDKSGLPSDRFSAERTGGSVSTLTIQRTQQEDSAVYLCASSLVGARGYSNQPQHFGDGTRLSIL.

Within the sample, this clone is medium-sized. V and J are TRBV27 and TRBJ1-6, with D possibly being TRBD1 (5 bases). V was clipped by 5 bases and J by 1 base, with 9 bases between them. The germline gives CDR1 MNHEY, CDR2 SMNVEV (reference sequence). The CDR3 has 15 residues. In nucleotides, the CDR3 is TGTGCCAGCAGTCCTCAGGGTTCCTATAATTCACCCCTCCACTTT. Translation: CASSPQGSYNSPLHF.

The gene calls are TRBV27 and TRBJ2-1, with D hard to call. The CDR3 totals 14 residues. Trimming removed 0 bases from V and 3 bases from J, with 6 bases in between. From germline, CDR1 is MNHEY and CDR2 SMNVEV (reference sequence). The CDR3 nucleotides are TGTGCCAGCAGTTTATCCAGGATCTACAATGAGCAGTTCTTC. It specifies CASSLSRIYNEQFF.

The genes are TRBV7-2 and TRBJ2-6; D is unresolved. Germline CDR1 reads SGHTA; CDR2 reads FQGNSA. This CDR3 is built from 14 residues. Trimming removed 0 bases from V and 2 bases from J, with 2 bases in between. The CDR3 DNA sequence: TGTGCCAGCAGCTTAGCGCCTGGGGCCAACGTCCTGACTTTC. Encoded protein: CASSLAPGANVLTF.

This clone is categorized as medium-sized. The rearrangement links TRBV6-4 to TRBJ2-2; 11 nucleotides line up with TRBD1. This CDR3 region has 14 residues. Germline CDR1 reads MRHNA; CDR2 reads SNTAGT. V shed 6 bases, J shed 7 bases, and the junction held 4 bases outside the gene matches. CDR3 sequence (DNA): TGTGCCAGCAGAGGACAGGGGGCGATCGGGGAGCTGTTTTTT. Translating gives CASRGQGAIGELFF.

The V and J genes are TRBV9 and TRBJ1-2; D possibly corresponds to TRBD1 (5 bases). V was shortened by 0 bases and J by 4 bases, with 19 bases between the two germline ends. There are 17 residues in the CDR3. Germline V gene data show CDR1 as SGDLS and CDR2 as YYNGEE. The CDR3 loop is CASSVAQSRGRPYGYTF. CDR3 in DNA: TGTGCCAGCAGCGTAGCCCAATCAAGGGGCAGGCCCTATGGCTACACCTTC.

The rearrangement links TRBV5-1 to TRBJ2-7, with 9 bases fitting TRBD1. The V segment lost 0 bases and the J segment 5 bases; nucleotides outside the gene matches: 6. The germline gives CDR1 SGHRS, CDR2 YFSETQ. The CDR3 runs 15 residues. CDR3 DNA sequence: TGCGCCAGCAGCTTGGGGGGGACAGGGATCAACGAGCAGTACTTC. It is translated as CASSLGGTGINEQYF.

The gene calls are TRBV28 and TRBJ2-2, with D perhaps assigned TRBD1 or TRBD2 (6 bases each). Between the trimmed V and J ends, which lost 3 bases and 7 bases, there was a span of 15 bases. The CDR3 spans 15 residues. From germline, CDR1 is MDHEN and CDR2 SYDVKM. CDR3 region: CASSFRGPQGGELFF. DNA for the CDR3: TGTGCCAGCAGTTTCCGGGGGCCCCAGGGCGGGGAGCTGTTTTTT.

The chain carries TRBV6-6 and TRBJ1-1; the D is unclear. CDR3 length: 11 amino acids. V dropped 6 bases and J dropped 6 bases, with 8 bases sitting between them. Per the germline V gene, CDR1 is MNHNY and CDR2 is SVGAGI (reference sequence). The CDR3 nucleotides read TGTGCCAGCAGGGGGTCGGCTGAAGCTTTCTTT. Translated, it gives CASRGSAEAFF.

This clone was picked up one time. J is TRBJ2-7 and V is TRBV7-2, with 9 positions matching TRBD2. CDR1 and CDR2 (germline): SGHTA, FQGNSA. J gave up 6 bases and V 1 base, and 7 bases lay outside the gene matches. The CDR3 has 15 residues. This CDR3 reads CASSLVAGVAGEQYF. The CDR3 nucleotides are TGTGCCAGCAGCTTAGTAGCGGGAGTAGCGGGCGAGCAGTACTTC.

The rearrangement links TRBV5-1 to TRBJ2-2; 12 bases are shared with TRBD1. Per the germline V gene, CDR1 is SGHRS and CDR2 is YFSETQ. The CDR3 runs to 19 residues. Trimming at V came to 2 bases and at J to 4 bases, leaving 12 bases not matched to a gene. CDR3 protein: CASSFLPGTGGEGTGELFF. DNA of the CDR3: TGCGCCAGCAGCTTCCTTCCCGGGACAGGGGGCGAGGGCACCGGGGAGCTGTTTTTT.

This clone was detected only once. The rearrangement links TRBV6-5 to TRBJ1-5; 9 bases map to TRBD1. This CDR3 has 14 residues. The V gene's germline CDR1 is MNHEY and CDR2 SVGAGI. Germline trimming cut 5 bases from V and 6 bases from J; bases unmatched to any gene: 5. CDR3 region: CASSPGTGTQPQHF. CDR3 nucleotides: TGTGCCAGCAGTCCCGGGACAGGGACTCAGCCCCAGCATTTT.

The rearrangement joins TRBV5-8 to TRBJ2-3, with a tentative D call TRBD1 (5 bases). V was trimmed by 7 bases and J by 8 bases, leaving 20 bases between them. This CDR3 is 14 amino acids long. Germline V gene sequence: CDR1 SGHTS, CDR2 YDEGEE. In DNA form, the CDR3 reads TGTGCCAGCGGACCCAAAGGGGCTACCCTTACGCAGTATTTT. The encoded protein is CASGPKGATLTQYF.